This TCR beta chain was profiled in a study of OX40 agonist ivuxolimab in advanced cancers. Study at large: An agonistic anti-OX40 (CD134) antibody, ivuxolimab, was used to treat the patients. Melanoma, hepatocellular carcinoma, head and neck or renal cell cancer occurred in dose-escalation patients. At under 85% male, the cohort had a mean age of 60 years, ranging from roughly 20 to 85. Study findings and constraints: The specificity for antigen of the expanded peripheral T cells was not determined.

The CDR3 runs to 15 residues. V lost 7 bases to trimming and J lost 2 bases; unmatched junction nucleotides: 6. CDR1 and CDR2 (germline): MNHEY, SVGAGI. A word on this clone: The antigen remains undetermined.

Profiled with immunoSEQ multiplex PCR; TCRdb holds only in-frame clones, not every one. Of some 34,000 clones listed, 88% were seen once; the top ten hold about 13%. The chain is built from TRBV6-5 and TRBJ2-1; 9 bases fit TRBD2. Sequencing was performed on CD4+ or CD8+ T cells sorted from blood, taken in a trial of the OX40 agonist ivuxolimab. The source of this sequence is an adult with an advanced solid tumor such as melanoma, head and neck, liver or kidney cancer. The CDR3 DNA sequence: TGTGCCAGCACCGAGGGACTAGCTACCTACAATGAGCAGTTCTTC. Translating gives CASTEGLATYNEQFF.